Presented here are 14 T cell receptor beta chains from one specimen sequenced in a study of low-dose radiotherapy and immunotherapy resistance in tumors. TRAV- and TRBV-specific primers primed first-strand cDNA, covering alpha and beta chains. TCR amplification involved 15 to 25 PCR cycles with a constant-region primer and V-primer adapter. TCRdb ran MiXCR on the reads and lists one entry per CDR3 protein. The table records about 9,800 distinct CDR3 sequences, 40% to 50% of them present only once. These receptors were collected from a human donor with advanced metastatic prostate, ovarian, gallbladder or colorectal cancer (not recorded which). This table probably holds off-target reads from a library built for another chain.

V and J are TRBV20-1 and TRBJ2-5; TRBD2 aligns across 9 bases. The CDR3 length is 14 residues. Trimming cost V 6 bases and J 0 bases; bases outside gene matches: 5. The germline gives CDR1 DFQATT, CDR2 SNEGSKA (reference sequence). CDR3 in DNA: TGCAGTGCCCTTAGCGGGGGAAACCAAGAGACCCAGTACTTC. Translating gives CSALSGGNQETQYF.

The CDR3 is CASSENRRGHEQYF. The CDR3 nucleotides read TGTGCCAGCAGCGAAAACCGGAGGGGTCACGAGCAGTACTTC. This chain joins TRBV3-1 and TRBJ2-7; perhaps TRBD2 as D (6 bases). The germline V gene has CDR1 LGHDT and CDR2 YNNKEL (reference sequence). The CDR3 runs 14 residues. The V gene lost 5 bases and the J gene lost 5 bases, with 16 bases spanning the gap.

This clonotype was recorded a few times. J is TRBJ2-3 and V is TRBV2; 9 bases are a match to TRBD1. Per the germline V gene, CDR1 is SNHLY and CDR2 is FYNNEI. This CDR3 is built from 15 residues. V was clipped by 6 bases and J by 3 bases; unmatched bases: 7. CDR3 coding DNA: TGTGCCAGCAGCGGGAGGACAGGGGCTACAGATACGCAGTATTTT. Protein sequence: CASSGRTGATDTQYF. Using reference TRBV2 and TRBJ2-3 for the parts outside the CDR3, the full variable domain is EPEVTQTPSHQVTQMGQEVILRCVPISNHLYFYWYRQILGQKVEFLVSFYNNEISEKSEIFDDQFSVERPDGSNFTLKIRSTKLEDSAMYFCASSGRTGATDTQYFGPGTRLTVL.

This clonotype was observed a handful of times. V is TRBV2 and J is TRBJ1-3; no firm D call. CDR3 length: 13 amino acids. V lost 6 bases and J lost 6, with 12 bases in between. CDR1 and CDR2 (germline): SNHLY, FYNNEI. The CDR3 reads CASRPRRENTIYF. DNA for the CDR3: TGTGCCAGCAGACCCCGGAGAGAAAACACCATATATTTT.

The chain uses TRBV6-4 and TRBJ1-2; 7 bases fit TRBD1. The CDR3 loop spans 14 amino acids. Trimming at V came to 8 bases and at J to 0 bases, leaving 6 bases not matched to a gene. Germline loops: CDR1 MRHNA, CDR2 SNTAGT. CDR3 sequence (DNA): TGTGCCAGCGCCCGGGACAGATCTAACTATGGCTACACCTTC. It codes for CASARDRSNYGYTF.

Turning to this clonotype: A junction end diverges from the germline sequence, so it may reflect a read error. The chain recombines TRBV29-1 with TRBJ2-1, with 11 bases matching TRBD2. Germline lookup yields CDR1 SQVTM and CDR2 ANQGSEA. CDR3 length equals 16 residues. The CDR3 sequence: CSVAGGLAASYNEQLF. The CDR3 DNA reads as TGCAGCGTAGCCGGGGGACTAGCGGCTTCCTACAATGAGCAGCTCTTC.

This clonotype has more than one count but fewer than ten. The V call is TRBV12-3 or TRBV12-4, the J call TRBJ1-1; D perhaps matches TRBD1 (6 bases). Trimming pared 5 bases from V and 7 bases from J, leaving 14 bases between. The CDR3 spans 13 residues. CDR3 sequence: CASSPDRLGEAFF. CDR3 DNA sequence: TGTGCCAGCAGTCCGGACAGACTCGGTGAAGCTTTCTTT.

The V gene is TRBV7-9, the J gene TRBJ2-7; D perhaps matches TRBD1 (5 bases). V lost 3 bases to trimming and J lost 5 bases, with 11 bases between them. Germline CDR1 SEHNR, CDR2 FQNEAQ (reference sequence). CDR3 length: 13 amino acids. CDR3 sequence (DNA): TGTGCCAGCAGCTTGTTAGGGGCGGACGAGCAGTACTTC. This codes for CASSLLGADEQYF.

The table lists this clonotype with a few counts. J is TRBJ2-5 and V is TRBV28; D is unresolved. With 8 bases removed from V and 1 base from J, the gap between germline ends came to 17 bases. CDR3 size: 15 residues. Germline V gives CDR1 MDHEN, CDR2 SYDVKM. This chain's CDR3 is CASCRPTDRQETQYF. For the CDR3, the DNA is TGTGCCAGCTGTCGACCTACAGATCGCCAAGAGACCCAGTACTTC.

In this sample, this clonotype turned up a few times. This chain joins TRBV29-1 and TRBJ1-1; D call uncertain. Germline lookup yields CDR1 SQVTM and CDR2 ANQGSEA. Trimming stripped 7 bases from V and 6 bases from J, with 15 bases between. The CDR3 runs 12 residues. CDR3 protein: CSATRSGSEAFF. The DNA for the CDR3 is TGCAGCGCCACCCGGAGTGGCTCTGAAGCTTTCTTT. Full variable domain (outside the CDR3, taken from reference TRBV29-1 and TRBJ1-1): SAVISQKPSRDICQRGTSLTIQCQVDSQVTMMFWYRQQPGQSLTLIATANQGSEATYESGFVIDKFPISRPNLTFSTLTVSNMSPEDSSIYLCSATRSGSEAFFGQGTRLTVV.

The genes are TRBV3-1 and TRBJ2-1, with D tentatively TRBD2 (6 bases). Germline assignment: CDR1 LGHDT and CDR2 YNNKEL (reference sequence). The CDR3 sequence is 15 residues long. V gave up 1 base and J gave up 6 bases, with 13 bases separating them. The CDR3 here is CASSQGRGLGNEQFF. The CDR3 DNA reads as TGTGCCAGCAGCCAAGGGCGGGGACTGGGCAATGAGCAGTTCTTC.

The rearrangement joins TRBV7-2 to TRBJ1-6; 9 bases are shared with TRBD1. The CDR3 runs 13 residues. J lost 9 bases, V lost 8 bases, and 5 bases had no gene match. The V gene's germline CDR1 is SGHTA and CDR2 FQGNSA. CDR3 sequence (DNA): TGTGCCAGCCGACAGGGGGACAGTTCACCCCTCCACTTT. It translates to CASRQGDSSPLHF. Drawing the rest from reference TRBV7-2 and TRBJ1-6, the complete variable domain is GAGVSQSPSNKVTEKGKDVELRCDPISGHTALYWYRQSLGQGLEFLIYFQGNSAPDKSGLPSDRFSAERTGGSVSTLTIQRTQQEDSAVYLCASRQGDSSPLHFGNGTRLTVT.

This clonotype was picked up a small number of times. The chain combines TRBV29-1 with TRBJ2-1; 11 bases are shared with TRBD2. Germline V lookup: CDR1 SQVTM, CDR2 ANQGSEA. The CDR3 consists of 13 residues. The junction had 4 bases not matched to a gene; V was cut back by 5 bases and J by 7 bases. CDR3 amino acids: CSVILAGENEQFF. The CDR3 nucleotides read TGCAGCGTTATACTAGCGGGGGAGAATGAGCAGTTCTTC.

The rearrangement joins TRBV9 to TRBJ1-1; perhaps TRBD1 as D (5 bases). The V end was cut by 4 bases, the J end by 2 bases, with 12 bases between. The CDR3 covers 14 residues. Germline lookup yields CDR1 SGDLS and CDR2 YYNGEE. The CDR3 coding sequence is TGTGCCAGCAGCTCGGCCCGGGGCAACACTGAAGCTTTCTTT. Amino acid sequence: CASSSARGNTEAFF.